Presented here are 2 T cell receptor beta chains from one specimen sequenced in a study of CD8 T cells in ankylosing spondylitis. Study results and caveats: Seemingly distinctive of ankylosing spondylitis blood was a TCR beta motif formed by eight highly homologous variants.

TCRdb fed the 5' RACE reads into MiXCR, producing one record per CDR3 protein. The top ten clones hold 1% of a sample with about 440,000 distinct CDR3 sequences, more than 15% of them seen once. These TCRs' antigens remain unknown. Sequencing input: blood, either unsorted or a sorted T cell fraction (not recorded which). The receptors come from a male donor with ankylosing spondylitis.

This clonotype was observed many times. The rearrangement uses TRBV29-1 and TRBJ2-7; a weak D match, TRBD2 (7 bases). The CDR3 is 14 amino acids. V was shortened by 7 bases and J by 3 bases, with 19 bases between the two germline ends. The V gene's germline CDR1 is SQVTM and CDR2 ANQGSEA. The CDR3 sequence is CSALGGALSYEQYF. CDR3 bases: TGCAGCGCCCTGGGGGGGGCCCTGAGCTACGAGCAGTACTTC.

The chain couples TRBV5-1 to TRBJ1-1; D unclear. CDR3 length: 14 amino acids. Germline-derived CDR1 and CDR2 are SGHRS and YFSETQ. V lost 4 bases to trimming and J lost 3 bases, with 13 bases between them. In nucleotides, the CDR3 is TGCGCCAGCAGCCGCCAGACAAGTGACACTGAAGCTTTCTTT. Its protein is CASSRQTSDTEAFF.